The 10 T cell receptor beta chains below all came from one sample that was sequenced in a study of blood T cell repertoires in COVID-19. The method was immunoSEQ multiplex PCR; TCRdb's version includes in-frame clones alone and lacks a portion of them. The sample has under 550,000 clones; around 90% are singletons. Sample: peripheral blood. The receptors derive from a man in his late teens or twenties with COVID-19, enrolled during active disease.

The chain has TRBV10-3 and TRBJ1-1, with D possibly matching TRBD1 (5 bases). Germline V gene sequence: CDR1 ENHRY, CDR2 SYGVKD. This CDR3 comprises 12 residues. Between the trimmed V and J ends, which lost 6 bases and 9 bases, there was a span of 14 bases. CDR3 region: CAISSGQQKAFF. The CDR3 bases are TGTGCCATCAGCTCCGGACAACAAAAAGCTTTCTTT.

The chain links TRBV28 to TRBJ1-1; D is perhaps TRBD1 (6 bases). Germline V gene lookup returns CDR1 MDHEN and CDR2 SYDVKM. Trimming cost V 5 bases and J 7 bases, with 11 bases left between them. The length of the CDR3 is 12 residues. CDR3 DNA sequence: TGTGCCAGCAGTCTTCAGGGGTTTGAAGCTTTCTTT. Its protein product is CASSLQGFEAFF.

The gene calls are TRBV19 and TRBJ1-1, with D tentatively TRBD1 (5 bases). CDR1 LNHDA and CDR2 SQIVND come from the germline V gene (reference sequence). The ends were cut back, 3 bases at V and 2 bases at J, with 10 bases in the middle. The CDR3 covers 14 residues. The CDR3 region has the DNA TGTGCCAGTAGTATCCGGGGGATCAACACTGAAGCTTTCTTT. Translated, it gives CASSIRGINTEAFF.

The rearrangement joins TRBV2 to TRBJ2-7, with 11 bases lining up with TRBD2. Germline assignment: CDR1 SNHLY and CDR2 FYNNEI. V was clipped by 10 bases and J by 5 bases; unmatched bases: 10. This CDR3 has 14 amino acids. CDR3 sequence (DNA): TGTGCCACCCGGATGACTAGCGGGACCGACGAGCAGTACTTC. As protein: CATRMTSGTDEQYF.

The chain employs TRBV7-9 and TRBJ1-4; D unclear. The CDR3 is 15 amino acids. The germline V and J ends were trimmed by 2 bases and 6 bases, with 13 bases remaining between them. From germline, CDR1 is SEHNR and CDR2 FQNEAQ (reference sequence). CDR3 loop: CASSLSGSLDEKLFF. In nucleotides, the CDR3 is TGTGCCAGCAGCTTAAGCGGGTCCCTTGATGAAAAACTGTTTTTT.

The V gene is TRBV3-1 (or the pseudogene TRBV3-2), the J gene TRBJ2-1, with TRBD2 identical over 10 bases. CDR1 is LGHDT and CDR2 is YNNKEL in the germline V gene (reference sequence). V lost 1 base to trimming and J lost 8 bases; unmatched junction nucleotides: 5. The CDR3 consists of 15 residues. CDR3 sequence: CASSQVSGGADEQFF. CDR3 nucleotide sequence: TGTGCCAGCAGCCAAGTCAGCGGGGGGGCTGATGAGCAGTTCTTC.

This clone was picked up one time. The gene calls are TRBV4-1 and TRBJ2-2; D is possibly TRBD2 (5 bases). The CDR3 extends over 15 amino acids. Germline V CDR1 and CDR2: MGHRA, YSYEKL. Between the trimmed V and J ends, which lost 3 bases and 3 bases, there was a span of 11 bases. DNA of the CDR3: TGCGCCAGCAGCCAGTTTATTAGCGACACCGGGGAGCTGTTTTTT. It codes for CASSQFISDTGELFF.

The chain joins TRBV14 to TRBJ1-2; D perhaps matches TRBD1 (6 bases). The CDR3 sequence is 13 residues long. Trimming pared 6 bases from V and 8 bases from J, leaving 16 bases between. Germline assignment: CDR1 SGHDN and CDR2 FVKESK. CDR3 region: CASRTAGARGYTF. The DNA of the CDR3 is TGTGCCAGCAGGACCGCAGGGGCACGGGGCTACACCTTC.

The CDR3 spells CASSKDPGLAGQETQYF. CDR3 nucleotide sequence: TGTGCCAGCAGTAAAGACCCGGGACTAGCGGGGCAAGAGACCCAGTACTTC. V gene TRBV2 combines with J gene TRBJ2-5, with TRBD2 matching 13 bases. The germline gives CDR1 SNHLY, CDR2 FYNNEI. V lost 5 bases to trimming and J lost 2 bases; unmatched junction nucleotides: 8. There are 17 residues in the CDR3. Drawing the rest from reference TRBV2 and TRBJ2-5, the complete variable domain is EPEVTQTPSHQVTQMGQEVILRCVPISNHLYFYWYRQILGQKVEFLVSFYNNEISEKSEIFDDQFSVERPDGSNFTLKIRSTKLEDSAMYFCASSKDPGLAGQETQYFGPGTRLLVL.

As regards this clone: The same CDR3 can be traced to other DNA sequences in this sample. This chain's CDR3 is CASSIGQGNTGELFF. The DNA for the CDR3 is TGTGCCAGTAGTATAGGACAGGGGAACACCGGGGAGCTGTTTTTT. J is TRBJ2-2 and V is TRBV19; 7 nucleotides line up with TRBD1. The germline V gene encodes CDR1 LNHDA and CDR2 SQIVND (reference sequence). The CDR3 spans 15 residues. Unmatched junction bases numbered 0, after V lost 1 base and J lost 1 base.